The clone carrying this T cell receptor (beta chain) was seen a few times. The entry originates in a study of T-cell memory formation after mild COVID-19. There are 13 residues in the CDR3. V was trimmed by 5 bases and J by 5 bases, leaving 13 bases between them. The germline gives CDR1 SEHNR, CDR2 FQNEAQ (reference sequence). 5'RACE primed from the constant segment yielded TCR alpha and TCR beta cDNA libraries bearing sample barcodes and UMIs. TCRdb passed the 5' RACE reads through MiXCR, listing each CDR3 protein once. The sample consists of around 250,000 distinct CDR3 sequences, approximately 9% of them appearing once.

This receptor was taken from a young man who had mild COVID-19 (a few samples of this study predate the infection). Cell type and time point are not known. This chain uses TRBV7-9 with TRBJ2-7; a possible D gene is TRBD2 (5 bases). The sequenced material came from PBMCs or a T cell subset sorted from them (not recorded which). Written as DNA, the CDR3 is TGTGCCAGCAGCCCGGCCGCGGGCCACGAGCAGTACTTC. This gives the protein CASSPAAGHEQYF.